This record concerns one TCR beta chain sequence. Its antigen is still unknown. This entry belongs to a study of T cells in localized non-small cell lung cancer. Trimming pared 2 bases from V and 8 bases from J, leaving 12 bases between. CDR1 and CDR2 (germline): MNHEY, SVGAGI. The CDR3 is made up of 13 amino acids. Study-wide findings and caveats: Heterogeneity within the tumor remains possible, as just one region underwent sequencing. In adjacent lung, a median roughly 60 of the top 100 tumor clones were found. Longer overall survival was linked to higher blood T cell density.

Clones were read by immunoSEQ multiplex PCR, and TCRdb kept only the in-frame ones, dropping some. The sample includes tens of thousands of clones, more than 75% of them seen just once. The sequence was obtained from a woman aged 35-70 years with stage I squamous cell lung carcinoma. The input for sequencing was peripheral blood, taken before any cancer treatment. V is TRBV6-5 and J is TRBJ1-1; TRBD1 is a possible D gene (5 bases). CDR3 nucleotide sequence: TGTGCCAGCAGTTACCAGGGATGGACAGAAGCTTTCTTT. This gives the protein CASSYQGWTEAFF.